This T cell receptor (beta chain) was found in a study of blood T cell repertoires in COVID-19. J lost 2 bases, V lost 5 bases, and 7 bases had no gene match. The germline CDR1 and CDR2 sequences are LGHNT and FRNRAP. This CDR3 has 15 residues. This clone was recorded only once. Participant ages covered roughly 18 to 89 years across 24 US areas. Sequencing used immunoSEQ multiplex PCR; TCRdb keeps in-frame clones, though not all of them. In the table there are 350,000 to 450,000 clones, roughly 86% of which are singletons. The TCR comes from a woman in her thirties who had recovered from COVID-19. The source material was PBMCs or T cells enriched from blood (not recorded which). This chain uses TRBV12-5 with TRBJ1-2; 8 positions match TRBD1. This CDR3 reads CASGPGTGLNYGYTF. The CDR3 bases are TGTGCTAGTGGTCCCGGGACAGGTCTAAACTATGGCTACACCTTC.